This TCR beta chain emerged from a study of OX40 agonist ivuxolimab in advanced cancers. About the research overall: Patients' therapy was ivuxolimab, an antibody that acts as an agonist of OX40 (CD134). The study, taken as a whole, reports: There were, on average, more expanded clones in CD8+ T cells than in CD4+.

The CDR3 has 16 amino acids. Trimming took off 3 bases at V and 0 bases at J, with 14 bases between the two ends. CDR1 and CDR2 from the germline V gene are LGHNA and YSLEER. Libraries were prepared by immunoSEQ multiplex PCR; TCRdb keeps only in-frame clonotypes and omits some of them. The table records 35,000 or so clones, about 77% of them present only once. By sample share, this clone is medium-sized. What it binds is not known. The V call is TRBV4-3, the J call TRBJ1-2, with a possible D match to TRBD1 (6 bases). The source of this sequence is an adult with an advanced solid tumor such as melanoma, head and neck, liver or kidney cancer. The starting material was CD4+ or CD8+ T cells sorted from blood, obtained in a trial of the OX40 agonist ivuxolimab. The CDR3 bases are TGCGCCAGCAGCCAGGGGACGGGGGCAGCTAACTATGGCTACACCTTC. The encoded protein is CASSQGTGAANYGYTF.